This TCR beta chain was found in a study of blood T cell repertoires in COVID-19. Assay used: immunoSEQ multiplex PCR; TCRdb lists only in-frame clones, some missing. The sample records about 230,000 clones, roughly 83% being singletons. This clone was observed a single time. Sequencing was carried out using peripheral blood. The sequence was obtained from a woman aged 70-85 years with active or convalescent COVID-19.

CDR3 region: CASSYTPGQVEKLFF. In DNA, the CDR3 is TGTGCCAGCAGTTACACCCCCGGACAGGTGGAAAAACTGTTTTTT. The rearrangement joins TRBV6-2 or TRBV6-3 to TRBJ1-4, with 7 positions matching TRBD1. CDR1 is MNHEY and CDR2 is SVGEGT in the germline V gene. The CDR3 is 15 residues long. The ends lost 2 bases at V and 8 bases at J; junction bases unmatched: 8.